This T cell receptor beta chain was sequenced for a study of cytomegalovirus exposure and HLA in healthy donors. PCR employed 60 Vbeta and 13 Jbeta primers. Some clones are missing from TCRdb's copy, which holds only in-frame ones; the method was immunoSEQ multiplex PCR. Found here are 200,000 to 250,000 clones, 85% to 90% of them singletons; the top ten hold about 1.2%. Study-level results: With DRB1 most and HLA-C fewest, TCR association rates differed between HLA loci in a later analysis. Association of a missense DCLRE1C variant with TCR beta V- and J-gene trimming was reported in a later analysis. In a later analysis, several top co-occurrence clusters appeared linked to parvovirus B19, influenza, CMV and Epstein-Barr virus.

Concerning this clone: Its antigen is not identified.

The specimen was PBMCs. The clonotype originates from a human donor in good health.

Here the CDR3 DNA reads TGTGCCAGCCAGCTCGGGGGCAATCAGCCCCAGCATTTT. It translates to CASQLGGNQPQHF. This chain links TRBV2 with TRBJ1-5; D is undetermined. V lost 8 bases and J lost 2, with 10 bases in between. CDR3 length equals 13 residues. Germline-derived CDR1 and CDR2 are SNHLY and FYNNEI.